The clone carrying this T cell receptor (beta chain) was seen a single time. Antigen unknown. The sample belongs to a study of T cell responses to AZD1222 COVID-19 vaccine. The CDR3 contains 12 residues. J gave up 8 bases and V 5 bases, and 1 base lay outside the gene matches. Germline assignment: CDR1 SGHAT and CDR2 FQNNGV. Study-level points and caveats: Baseline serostatus was positive in only a handful of AZD1222 recipients. With two AZD1222 doses given, Spike-specific TCR breadth and depth both rose. Repertoires were obtained only post-peak T cell response.

Only in-frame clones appear in the TCRdb table, and some are missing; sequencing was by immunoSEQ multiplex PCR. The sample lists about 130,000 clones, about 90% seen once, with about 4.2% in the top ten. This TCR was recovered from an adult in good health. The material sequenced was peripheral blood, taken on day 0 of MenACWY control vaccination. The chain carries TRBV11-2 and TRBJ2-1; 9 positions match TRBD2. The CDR3 region has the DNA TGTGCCAGCAGCGGGACTAGCTATGAGCAGTTCTTC. Its protein product is CASSGTSYEQFF.